This TCR beta chain was recorded in a study of T cell repertoires in cytomegalovirus infection. Looked up from germline, CDR1 is ENHRY and CDR2 is SYGVKD. The CDR3 consists of 16 residues. V dropped 4 bases and J dropped 0 bases, with 15 bases sitting between them. TCRdb used MiXCR to reprocess the reads, holding one entry per CDR3 protein. The sample includes about 920,000 distinct CDR3 sequences, roughly 30% of them seen just once. The table lists this clonotype with a few counts. Its target is not known. The receptor's source is a human donor in good health (CMV status not recorded). Some clones in this sample may be carry-over from other donors' samples. This sequence joins TRBV10-3 and TRBJ1-1; D remains ambiguous. The source material was cultured CD8+ T cells from PBMCs, sampled from culture after CMV antigen stimulation. CDR3 in amino acids: CAISVWAGGLNTEAFF. CDR3 nucleotide sequence: TGTGCCATCAGTGTGTGGGCGGGAGGTCTGAACACTGAAGCTTTCTTT.